A selection of T cell receptor beta chains follows, all from one sample in a study of T cell responses to AZD1222 COVID-19 vaccine. The repertoire was sequenced with immunoSEQ multiplex PCR; TCRdb's copy has only in-frame clones and lacks some. In the table there are 120,000 or so clones, roughly 91% of which are singletons. The material was peripheral blood, obtained on day 0 of AZD1222 vaccination. The receptors were sampled from an adult in good health. The CDR3 runs from the conserved cysteine through the conserved F or W. A D gene is named only where the DNA matches it firmly.

D: NA
V: TRBV19
J: TRBJ2-3
DNA: TGTGCCAGTAGTATAGATACTAGCACAGATACGCAGTATTTT
CDR3: CASSIDTSTDTQYF

D: NA
V: TRBV9
J: TRBJ1-2
DNA: TGTGCCAGCAGCGCCTCGGGTCGGCAGGGCTATGGCTACACCTTC
CDR3: CASSASGRQGYGYTF

D: NA
V: TRBV7-2
J: TRBJ2-7
DNA: TGTGCCAGCAGCTTATCCCCAGGGGCGACCTACGAGCAGTACTTC
CDR3: CASSLSPGATYEQYF

D: NA
V: TRBV7-9
J: TRBJ2-2
DNA: TGTGCCAGCAGCCCGGGACTCACGAACACCGGGGAGCTGTTTTTT
CDR3: CASSPGLTNTGELFF

D: NA
V: TRBV7-8
J: TRBJ2-7
DNA: TGTGCCAGCAGCTTAGGTCCAGGGAGATACGAGCAGTACTTC
CDR3: CASSLGPGRYEQYF

D: TRBD2
V: TRBV18
J: TRBJ2-1
DNA: TGTGCCAGCTCATCAAGGACTAGCGGGGGGGCAGGTGAGCAGTTCTTC
CDR3: CASSSRTSGGAGEQFF

D: TRBD1
V: TRBV5-1
J: TRBJ2-3
DNA: TGCGCCAGCAGCCCCCAGGGGGTAAGCACAGATACGCAGTATTTT
CDR3: CASSPQGVSTDTQYF

D: NA
V: TRBV6-5
J: TRBJ2-5
DNA: TGTGCCAGCAGGGGGAGCGCGGAGACCCAGTACTTC
CDR3: CASRGSAETQYF

D: NA
V: TRBV5-4
J: TRBJ2-3
DNA: TGTGCCAGCAGCTCGGACGGGGATACGCAGTATTTT
CDR3: CASSSDGDTQYF

D: NA
V: TRBV19
J: TRBJ1-2
DNA: TGTGCCAGTAGTCAGACAGGAAACTATGGCTACACCTTC
CDR3: CASSQTGNYGYTF

D: NA
V: TRBV3-1/TRBV3-2
J: TRBJ1-2
DNA: TGTGCCAGCAGTCCCACTCACCGGGGGGGTGGCTACACCTTC
CDR3: CASSPTHRGGGYTF

D: NA
V: TRBV9
J: TRBJ1-1
DNA: TGTGCCAGCAGCGTAGGTCCGAATGAAGCTTTCTTT
CDR3: CASSVGPNEAFF

D: NA
V: TRBV15
J: TRBJ2-1
DNA: TGTGCCACCAGCAGAGACGGGGGCTGGGCGACGGGTGAGCAGTTCTTC
CDR3: CATSRDGGWATGEQFF

D: TRBD1
V: TRBV25-1
J: TRBJ2-7
DNA: TGTGCCAGCACCCCCTGGGCAGGGGGCTACGAGCAGTACTTC
CDR3: CASTPWAGGYEQYF

D: NA
V: TRBV11-1
J: TRBJ1-2
DNA: TGTGCCAGCAGCCCGCCAACAGGGATTAACTATGGCTACACCTTC
CDR3: CASSPPTGINYGYTF

D: NA
V: TRBV5-1
J: TRBJ2-6
DNA: TGCGCCAGCAGGCCTACTTACAAGGGTCGGGAGGCCAACGTCCTGACTTTC
CDR3: CASRPTYKGREANVLTF

D: TRBD2
V: TRBV6-1
J: TRBJ2-5
DNA: TGTGCCAGCAGTGACCATTACGCGGGGGGCGGGGAGACCCAGTACTTC
CDR3: CASSDHYAGGGETQYF

D: NA
V: TRBV19
J: TRBJ1-1
DNA: TGTGCCAGTAGTCCCCGGGTTTCTAAGACTGAAGCTTTCTTT
CDR3: CASSPRVSKTEAFF

D: TRBD1
V: TRBV19
J: TRBJ2-7
DNA: TGTGCCAGTAGTATCCGACAGGGCTACGAGCAGTACTTC
CDR3: CASSIRQGYEQYF

D: TRBD1
V: TRBV5-4
J: TRBJ2-5
DNA: TGTGCCAGCAGCGACCAGGGGGCCTCAGAGACCCAGTACTTC
CDR3: CASSDQGASETQYF

D: TRBD1
V: TRBV7-9
J: TRBJ2-1
DNA: TGTGCCAGCAGCTTGGGGACAGGGCGGAGAAATGAGCAGTTCTTC
CDR3: CASSLGTGRRNEQFF

D: NA
V: TRBV24-1
J: TRBJ1-2
DNA: TGTGCCACCAGCAGGGAGGACTATGGCTACACCTTC
CDR3: CATSREDYGYTF

D: NA
V: TRBV5-1
J: TRBJ2-3
DNA: TGCGCCAGCAGCTTAGGTAACGTAGATACGCAGTATTTT
CDR3: CASSLGNVDTQYF

D: TRBD1
V: TRBV3-1/TRBV3-2
J: TRBJ2-6
DNA: TGTGCCAGCAGCCAAGATATCGGACAGGGGAGGTCTGGGGCCAACGTCCTGACTTTC
CDR3: CASSQDIGQGRSGANVLTF

D: NA
V: TRBV12-3/TRBV12-4
J: TRBJ1-1
DNA: TGTGCCAGCAGTCAAACAGTGGGCGGCGAAGCTTTCTTT
CDR3: CASSQTVGGEAFF

D: TRBD1
V: TRBV9
J: TRBJ2-1
DNA: TGTGCCAGCAGCGCTACCGGGACAGGGGGCAGTGAGCAGTTCTTC
CDR3: CASSATGTGGSEQFF